The sequence of this TCR beta chain was determined in a study of T cells in Graves' hyperthyroidism and ophthalmopathy. Amplified TCR beta CDR3 regions derived from RNA transcripts. TCR CDR3 underwent first-round RT-PCR with the HTBI primer set. One entry per CDR3 protein results from TCRdb running MiXCR on the multiplex PCR reads. The profile covers 300,000 to 450,000 distinct CDR3 sequences, with about a sixth appearing a single time and 15% taken by the ten largest. This CDR3 is 15 amino acids long. The V gene's germline CDR1 is MNHEY and CDR2 SVGAGI. The V end was cut by 3 bases, the J end by 4 bases, with 15 bases between.

The chain recombines TRBV6-5 with TRBJ2-5; D possibly corresponds to TRBD1 (7 bases). The receptor's source is a woman aged 35 to 49 with Graves' ophthalmopathy. The sequenced sample was blood. This CDR3 reads CASSYQPQGGETQYF. The CDR3 DNA follows: TGTGCCAGCAGTTATCAGCCTCAGGGGGGAGAGACCCAGTACTTC.